This entry lists 23 T cell receptor beta chains sequenced from one sample in a study of T cells in Graves' hyperthyroidism and ophthalmopathy. Amplified TCR beta CDR3 regions came from RNA transcripts. Carried out on the TCR CDR3, a first-round RT-PCR used the HTBI primer set. TCRdb re-derived calls from the multiplex PCR reads in MiXCR, one entry per CDR3 protein. The top ten hold about 20% of the sample, which has more than 350,000 distinct CDR3 sequences, about 16% seen once. Source material: blood. These receptors were obtained from a woman aged 60 to 75 with Graves' ophthalmopathy.

Remarks on this clonotype: This could be a read error, since a much larger clone is one nucleotide away. V is TRBV7-2 and J is TRBJ2-1, with TRBD2 as a possible D gene (5 bases). Germline V lookup: CDR1 SGHTA, CDR2 FQGNSA. The CDR3 length is 13 residues. Here the CDR3 reads CDSSLGSGNEQFF. CDR3 DNA: TGTGACAGCAGCTTGGGCTCGGGGAATGAGCAGTTCTTC.

This clonotype was seen a few times. The J gene is TRBJ1-2, the V gene TRBV5-1; possible D gene TRBD1, 6 bases. Germline V CDR1 and CDR2: SGHRS, YFSETQ. The germline V and J ends were trimmed by 0 bases and 7 bases, with 10 bases remaining between them. CDR3 length: 13 amino acids. CDR3 amino acids: CASSLEGGGGYTF. Here the CDR3 DNA reads TGCGCCAGCAGCTTGGAGGGGGGTGGTGGCTACACCTTC.

A few counts support this clonotype. The chain joins TRBV6-9 to TRBJ1-1; D is perhaps TRBD1 (6 bases). There are 11 residues in the CDR3. Germline V gives CDR1 MNHGY, CDR2 SVAAGI. For the CDR3, the DNA is TGTGCACAGGGCCAGGACCGTGAGAGTTTCTTT. This gives the protein CAQGQDRESFF.

This clonotype has a handful of counts. The chain employs TRBV6-1 and TRBJ1-1; D call uncertain. V lost 0 bases and J 10 bases, leaving 12 bases between the germline ends. This CDR3 region has 13 residues. Per germline, CDR1 MNHNS and CDR2 SASEGT. This CDR3 reads CASSEALVRVAFF. In DNA, the CDR3 is TGTGCCAGCAGTGAAGCGCTTGTACGGGTAGCTTTCTTT.

This clonotype was recorded at least ten times. The chain couples TRBV20-1 to TRBJ2-1; TRBD2 aligns across 12 bases. Germline V gene data show CDR1 as DFQATT and CDR2 as SNEGSKA (reference sequence). The V segment lost 0 bases and the J segment 2 bases; nucleotides outside the gene matches: 11. The CDR3 contains 19 residues. The CDR3 nucleotides read TGCAGTGCTAGAGATCCACGGACTAGCGGGATGAGGCCCTACAATGAGCAGTTCTTC. Protein product: CSARDPRTSGMRPYNEQFF.

This clonotype was detected ten times or more. The chain couples TRBV7-2 to TRBJ2-7, with TRBD2 matching over 12 bases. After removal of 1 base from V and 4 bases from J, the junction contained 5 bases not matched to a gene. Germline V gene lookup returns CDR1 SGHTA and CDR2 FQGNSA. This CDR3 is built from 16 residues. The CDR3, as DNA: TGTGCCAGCAGCTTAGTTTCCGGGACTAGCGGGTACGAGCAGTACTTC. Translated: CASSLVSGTSGYEQYF.

This clonotype was seen many times. V usage is TRBV10-3 and J usage is TRBJ2-7, with 11 bases identical to TRBD2. V dropped 0 bases and J dropped 5; count of bases not matched to a gene: 3. Germline CDR1 and CDR2: ENHRY and SYGVKD. This CDR3 spans 15 amino acids. The CDR3, as DNA: TGTGCCATCAGTGAGTCGGGGACTAGCGGCGACGAGCAGTACTTC. Its translation: CAISESGTSGDEQYF.

V gene TRBV28 combines with J gene TRBJ1-1; D unresolved. The CDR3 contains 10 residues. The germline V gene encodes CDR1 MDHEN and CDR2 SYDVKM. The CDR3 reads CGSSDTEAFF. In DNA form, the CDR3 reads TGTGGGTCGTCGGACACTGAAGCTTTCTTT.

V usage is TRBV7-9 and J usage is TRBJ2-1, with TRBD2 identical over 15 bases. The junction had 11 bases not matched to a gene; V was cut back by 5 bases and J by 0 bases. The length of the CDR3 is 20 residues. CDR1 and CDR2 from the germline V gene are SEHNR and FQNEAQ (reference sequence). The CDR3 sequence is CASSGGTGTSGGSSYNEQFF. The CDR3 DNA sequence: TGTGCCAGCAGCGGCGGTACCGGGACTAGCGGGGGGAGCTCCTACAATGAGCAGTTCTTC.

The chain combines TRBV6-1 with TRBJ2-1, with D possibly being TRBD1 or TRBD2 (7 bases each). CDR3 length: 15 amino acids. With 7 bases removed from V and 4 bases from J, the gap between germline ends came to 17 bases. Germline lookup yields CDR1 MNHNS and CDR2 SASEGT. The CDR3 DNA follows: TGTGCCAGCACCCAGGGGGGGGGCAGGTACAATGAGCAGTTCTTC. This translates into CASTQGGGRYNEQFF.

Ten or more counts support this clonotype. The rearrangement joins TRBV2 to TRBJ2-5, with D perhaps TRBD1 (6 bases). Trimming removed 9 bases at V and 4 bases at J, with 18 bases between. Per the germline V gene, CDR1 is SNHLY and CDR2 is FYNNEI. The CDR3 is made up of 14 amino acids. The CDR3 nucleotides are TGTGCCAGTGATGAAACCAGGGGTATAGAGACCCAGTACTTC. Translation: CASDETRGIETQYF.

At least ten counts were recorded for this clonotype. The chain links TRBV18 to TRBJ2-7; possibly TRBD1 for D (6 bases). V lost 3 bases, J lost 0 bases, and 12 bases lay in between. Germline values: CDR1 KGHSH, CDR2 LQKENI. The CDR3 runs to 15 residues. Here the CDR3 reads CASSPANRASYEQYF. In DNA form, the CDR3 reads TGTGCCAGCTCACCCGCAAACAGGGCCTCCTACGAGCAGTACTTC.

At least ten counts were recorded for this clonotype. V usage is TRBV5-1 and J usage is TRBJ2-1; a weak D match, TRBD2 (6 bases). From germline, CDR1 is SGHRS and CDR2 YFSETQ. The V end was cut by 0 bases, the J end by 8 bases, with 12 bases between. The CDR3 totals 14 residues. For the CDR3, the DNA is TGCGCCAGCAGCTTGGAGACTAGACTCGATGAGCAGTTCTTC. It is translated as CASSLETRLDEQFF.

This clonotype occurred many times. V is TRBV5-8 and J is TRBJ2-1; 14 bases match TRBD2. V shed 0 bases and J 1 base; nucleotides not matched to a gene: 9. The CDR3 length is 20 residues. CDR1 is SGHTS and CDR2 is YDEGEE in the germline V gene. Here the CDR3 reads CASSLVVGLAGDGSYNEQFF. The CDR3, as DNA: TGTGCCAGCAGCTTGGTTGTGGGACTAGCGGGAGATGGTTCCTACAATGAGCAGTTCTTC.

This clonotype was seen more than once but under ten times. The genes are TRBV2 and TRBJ1-4; D unclear. The CDR3 has 12 amino acids. Trimming removed 6 bases from V and 5 bases from J, with 7 bases in between. Per the germline V gene, CDR1 is SNHLY and CDR2 is FYNNEI. CDR3 in DNA: TGTGCCAGCAGGGAGATCAATGAAAAACTGTTTTTT. It is translated as CASREINEKLFF.

Many counts were recorded for this clonotype. The chain joins TRBV27 to TRBJ1-1; possible D gene TRBD1, 6 bases. V lost 3 bases to trimming and J lost 6 bases, with 11 bases between them. The CDR3 has 13 amino acids. CDR1 is MNHEY, CDR2 SMNVEV, per germline (reference sequence). This chain's CDR3 is CASSFPGGSEAFF. As DNA, the CDR3 is TGTGCCAGCAGTTTTCCCGGGGGCTCTGAAGCTTTCTTT.

This clonotype was seen only a few times. CDR3 amino acids: CATTRGQGWDLTGANVLTF. Written as DNA, the CDR3 is TGTGCCACCACACGAGGACAGGGGTGGGATTTGACTGGGGCCAACGTCCTGACTTTC. The rearrangement uses TRBV24-1 and TRBJ2-6, with 9 bases lining up with TRBD1. CDR1 KGHDR and CDR2 SFDVKD come from the germline V gene. The trim removed 8 bases at V and 2 bases at J, leaving 15 bases unmatched. The CDR3 covers 19 residues.

V is TRBV9 and J is TRBJ2-3, with 9 nucleotides matching TRBD2. V shed 5 bases, J shed 2 bases, and the junction held 6 bases outside the gene matches. The CDR3 consists of 15 residues. The germline CDR1 and CDR2 sequences are SGDLS and YYNGEE. The CDR3 protein is CASRKTSGPTDTQYF. The CDR3 DNA reads as TGTGCCAGCAGAAAGACTAGCGGACCCACAGATACGCAGTATTTT.

This clonotype appeared many times. This chain connects TRBV27 to TRBJ2-5, with D maybe TRBD2 (5 bases). The ends were cut back, 5 bases at V and 3 bases at J, with 7 bases in the middle. This CDR3 spans 12 amino acids. The V gene's germline CDR1 is MNHEY and CDR2 SMNVEV (reference sequence). The CDR3 bases are TGTGCCAGCAGTACCGGGAAAGAGACCCAGTACTTC. Its protein product is CASSTGKETQYF.

This clonotype was detected ten times or more. J is TRBJ2-7 and V is TRBV3-1; D gene uncertain. This CDR3 contains 13 residues. The V and J ends lost 4 bases and 4 bases respectively, with 11 bases between them. Germline CDR1 reads LGHDT; CDR2 reads YNNKEL (reference sequence). The DNA of the CDR3 is TGTGCCAGCAGCCGAAGTGCAGTTTACGAGCAGTACTTC. Its protein product is CASSRSAVYEQYF.

This clonotype was picked up a small number of times. The V gene is TRBV24-1, the J gene TRBJ2-7, with 9 bases aligning to TRBD1. The CDR3 totals 15 residues. Germline assignment: CDR1 KGHDR and CDR2 SFDVKD. The V gene end was trimmed by 4 bases and the J gene end by 5 bases; junction bases not matched to a gene: 8. CDR3 sequence: CATSDPGQGRNEQYF. The DNA for the CDR3 is TGTGCCACCAGTGACCCCGGACAGGGGCGGAACGAGCAGTACTTC.

Many counts were recorded for this clonotype. This rearrangement joins TRBV18 to TRBJ1-4, with D unresolved. This CDR3 has 14 residues. Germline CDR1 and CDR2: KGHSH and LQKENI. V was clipped by 3 bases and J by 4 bases, with 9 bases between them. CDR3 nucleotides: TGTGCCAGCTCACCCGACCGACTTAATGAAAAACTGTTTTTT. It yields the protein CASSPDRLNEKLFF.

This clonotype was counted ten times or more. The V gene is TRBV7-2, the J gene TRBJ2-1, with 11 nucleotides matching TRBD2. Per the germline V gene, CDR1 is SGHTA and CDR2 is FQGNSA. Unmatched junction bases numbered 5, after V lost 0 bases and J lost 4 bases. The CDR3 loop spans 17 amino acids. The CDR3 sequence is CASSLALAGGGYNEQFF. DNA for the CDR3: TGTGCCAGCAGCTTAGCCTTAGCGGGAGGGGGTTACAATGAGCAGTTCTTC.